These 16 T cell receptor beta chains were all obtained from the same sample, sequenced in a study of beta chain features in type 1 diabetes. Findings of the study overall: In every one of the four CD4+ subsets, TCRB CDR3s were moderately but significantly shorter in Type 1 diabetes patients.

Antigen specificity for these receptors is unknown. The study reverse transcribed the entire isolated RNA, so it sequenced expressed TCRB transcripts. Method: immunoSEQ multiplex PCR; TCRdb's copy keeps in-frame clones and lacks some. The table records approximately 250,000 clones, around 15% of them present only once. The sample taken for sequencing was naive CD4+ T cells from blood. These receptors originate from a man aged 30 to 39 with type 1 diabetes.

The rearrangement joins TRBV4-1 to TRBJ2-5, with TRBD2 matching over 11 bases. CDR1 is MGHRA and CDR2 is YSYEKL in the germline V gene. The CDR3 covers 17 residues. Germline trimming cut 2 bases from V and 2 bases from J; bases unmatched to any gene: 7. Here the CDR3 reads CASSQFSGLAAQETQYF. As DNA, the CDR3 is TGCGCCAGCAGCCAATTCTCGGGACTAGCGGCACAAGAGACCCAGTACTTC.

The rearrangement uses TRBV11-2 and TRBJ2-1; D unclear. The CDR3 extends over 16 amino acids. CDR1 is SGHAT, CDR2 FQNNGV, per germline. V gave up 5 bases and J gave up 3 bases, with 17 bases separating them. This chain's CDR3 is CASSARPDFNYNEQFF. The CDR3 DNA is TGTGCCAGCAGCGCGAGACCGGATTTCAACTACAATGAGCAGTTCTTC.

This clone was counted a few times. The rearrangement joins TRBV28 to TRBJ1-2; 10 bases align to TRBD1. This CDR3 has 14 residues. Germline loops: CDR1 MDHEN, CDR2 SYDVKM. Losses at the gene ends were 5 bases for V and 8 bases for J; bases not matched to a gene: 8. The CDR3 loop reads CASSPPDRGFGYTF. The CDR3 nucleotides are TGTGCCAGCAGTCCCCCGGACAGGGGGTTCGGCTACACCTTC.

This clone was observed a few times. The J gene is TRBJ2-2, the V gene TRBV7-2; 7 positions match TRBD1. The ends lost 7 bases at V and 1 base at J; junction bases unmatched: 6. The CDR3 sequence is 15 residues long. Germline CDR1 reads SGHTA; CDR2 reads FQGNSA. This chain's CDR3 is CASTRGQRNTGELFF. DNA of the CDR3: TGTGCCAGCACCCGGGGACAGAGGAACACCGGGGAGCTGTTTTTT.

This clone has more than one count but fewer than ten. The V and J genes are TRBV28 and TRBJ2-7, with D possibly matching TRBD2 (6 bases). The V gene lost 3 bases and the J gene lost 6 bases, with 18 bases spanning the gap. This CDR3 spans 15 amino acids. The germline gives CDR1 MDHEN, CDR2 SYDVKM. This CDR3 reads CASSFSTRRPIEQYF. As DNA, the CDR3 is TGTGCCAGCAGTTTTTCGACTAGGCGGCCTATCGAGCAGTACTTC.

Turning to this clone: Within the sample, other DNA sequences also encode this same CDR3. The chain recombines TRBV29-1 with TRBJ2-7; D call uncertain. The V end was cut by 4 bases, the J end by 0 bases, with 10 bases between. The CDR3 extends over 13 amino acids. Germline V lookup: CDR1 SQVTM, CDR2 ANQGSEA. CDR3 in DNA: TGCAGCGTTGGTCAGAGAAGCTCCTACGAGCAGTACTTC. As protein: CSVGQRSSYEQYF.

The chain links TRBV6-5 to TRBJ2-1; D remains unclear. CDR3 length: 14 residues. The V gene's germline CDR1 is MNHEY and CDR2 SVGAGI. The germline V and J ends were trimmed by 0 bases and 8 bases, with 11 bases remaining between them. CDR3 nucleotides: TGTGCCAGCAGTTACTCGTACGGAGTTTATGAGCAGTTCTTC. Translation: CASSYSYGVYEQFF.

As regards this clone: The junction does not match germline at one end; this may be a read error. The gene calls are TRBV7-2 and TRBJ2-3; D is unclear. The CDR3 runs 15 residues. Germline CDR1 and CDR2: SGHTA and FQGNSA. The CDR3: CASTLAGLGSDTQYF. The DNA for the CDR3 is TGTGCCAGCACCTTAGCTGGCCTAGGCTCAGATACGCAGTATTTT.

The CDR3 coding sequence is TGTGCCAGCAGCGGACAGGGGATGAGCTCTGGGGCCAACGTCCTGACTTTC. It yields the protein CASSGQGMSSGANVLTF. The V gene is TRBV7-6, the J gene TRBJ2-6; TRBD1 aligns across 9 bases. Unmatched junction bases numbered 5, after V lost 5 bases and J lost 0 bases. Germline CDR1 and CDR2: SGHVS and FNYEAQ. This CDR3 contains 17 residues.

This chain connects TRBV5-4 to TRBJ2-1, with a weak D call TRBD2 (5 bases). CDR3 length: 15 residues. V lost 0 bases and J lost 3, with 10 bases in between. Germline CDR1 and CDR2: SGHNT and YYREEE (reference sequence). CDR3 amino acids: CASSLGSASYNEQFF. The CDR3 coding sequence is TGTGCCAGCAGCTTGGGTAGCGCGAGCTACAATGAGCAGTTCTTC.

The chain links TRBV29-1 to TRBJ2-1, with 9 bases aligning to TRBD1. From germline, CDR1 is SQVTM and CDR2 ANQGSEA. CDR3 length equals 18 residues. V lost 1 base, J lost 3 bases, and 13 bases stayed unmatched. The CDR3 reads CSVEATIPGQGYYNEQFF. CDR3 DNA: TGCAGCGTTGAAGCTACTATCCCGGGACAGGGATACTACAATGAGCAGTTCTTC.

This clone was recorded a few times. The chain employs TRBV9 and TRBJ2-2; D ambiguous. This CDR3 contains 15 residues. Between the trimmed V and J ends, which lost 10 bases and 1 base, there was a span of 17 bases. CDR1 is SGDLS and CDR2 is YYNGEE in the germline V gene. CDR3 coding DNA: TGTGCCTCCTCCGAGGCCCCCCTGAACACCGGGGAGCTGTTTTTT. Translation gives CASSEAPLNTGELFF.

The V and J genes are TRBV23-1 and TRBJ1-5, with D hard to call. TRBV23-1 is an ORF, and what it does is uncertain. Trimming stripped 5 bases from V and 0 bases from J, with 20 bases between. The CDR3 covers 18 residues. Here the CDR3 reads CASSSRKGPYDSNQPQHF. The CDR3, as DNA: TGCGCCAGCAGTTCGCGGAAAGGACCCTATGATAGCAATCAGCCCCAGCATTTT.

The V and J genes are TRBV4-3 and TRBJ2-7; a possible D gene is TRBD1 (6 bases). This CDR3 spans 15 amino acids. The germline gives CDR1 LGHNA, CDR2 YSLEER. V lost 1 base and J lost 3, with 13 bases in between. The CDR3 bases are TGCGCCAGCAGCCAAGCTCAGGACAGCATCTACGAGCAGTACTTC. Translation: CASSQAQDSIYEQYF.

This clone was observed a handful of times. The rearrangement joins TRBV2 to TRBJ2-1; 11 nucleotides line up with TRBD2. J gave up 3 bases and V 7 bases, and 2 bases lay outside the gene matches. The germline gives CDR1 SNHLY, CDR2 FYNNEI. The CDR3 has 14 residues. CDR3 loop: CASKGLADYNEQFF. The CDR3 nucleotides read TGTGCCAGCAAGGGACTAGCGGACTACAATGAGCAGTTCTTC. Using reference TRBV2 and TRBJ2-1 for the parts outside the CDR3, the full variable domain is EPEVTQTPSHQVTQMGQEVILRCVPISNHLYFYWYRQILGQKVEFLVSFYNNEISEKSEIFDDQFSVERPDGSNFTLKIRSTKLEDSAMYFCASKGLADYNEQFFGPGTRLTVL.

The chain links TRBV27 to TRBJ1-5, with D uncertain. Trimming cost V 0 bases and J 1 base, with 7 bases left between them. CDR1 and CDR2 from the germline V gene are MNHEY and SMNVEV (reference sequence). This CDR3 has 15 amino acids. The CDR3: CASSLSRLSNQPQHF. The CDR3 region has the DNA TGTGCCAGCAGTTTATCGAGGTTAAGCAATCAGCCCCAGCATTTT.